These T cell receptor beta chains were read from a single sample in a study of blood T cell repertoires in COVID-19. TCRdb's table, derived via immunoSEQ multiplex PCR, lists solely in-frame clones and lacks some. The table includes 150,000 or so clones, roughly 73% detected once. The sample taken for sequencing was peripheral blood. These receptors originate from a woman aged 45-59 years with active or convalescent COVID-19. Each CDR3 is given with its conserved first and last residue. A D gene is named only where the DNA matches it firmly. Only part of the rows carry a size: once, few, many, or a class if the clone is expanded.

J gene: TRBJ2-3
D gene: TRBD2
V gene: TRBV9
clone size: -
CDR3 DNA: TGTGCCAGCAGCGTAGACAGCGGGGGGGCAGATACGCAGTATTTT
CDR3 protein: CASSVDSGGADTQYF

J gene: TRBJ1-5
D gene: -
V gene: TRBV28
clone size: -
CDR3 DNA: TGTGCCAGCAGTCCCCCTATCGGCAATCAGCCCCAGCATTTT
CDR3 protein: CASSPPIGNQPQHF

J gene: TRBJ1-2
D gene: -
V gene: TRBV19
clone size: -
CDR3 DNA: TGTGCCAGTAGCAAGACAAACGGACACTCCTATGGCTACACCTTC
CDR3 protein: CASSKTNGHSYGYTF

J gene: TRBJ1-2
D gene: -
V gene: TRBV7-2
clone size: once
CDR3 DNA: TGTGCCAGCAGCTCCCCGGGCGGACAGAATGGCTACACCTTC
CDR3 protein: CASSSPGGQNGYTF

J gene: TRBJ2-3
D gene: -
V gene: TRBV19
clone size: -
CDR3 DNA: TGTGCCAGTAGTATGCGGGGTCGACTCACAGATACGCAGTATTTT
CDR3 protein: CASSMRGRLTDTQYF

J gene: TRBJ2-3
D gene: TRBD1
V gene: TRBV5-1
clone size: once
CDR3 DNA: TGCGCCAGCAGCTCCGGGACAGGCGAGGATACGCAGTATTTT
CDR3 protein: CASSSGTGEDTQYF

J gene: TRBJ2-7
D gene: -
V gene: TRBV2
clone size: -
CDR3 DNA: TGTGCCAGCAGTGAAGGACAGGCCGGGTACGAGCAGTACTTC
CDR3 protein: CASSEGQAGYEQYF

J gene: TRBJ2-7
D gene: -
V gene: TRBV30
clone size: -
CDR3 DNA: TGTGCCTGGAGTCCCCGAAGGACGGACTTCTACGAGCAGTACTTC
CDR3 protein: CAWSPRRTDFYEQYF

J gene: TRBJ1-3
D gene: -
V gene: TRBV19
clone size: once
CDR3 DNA: TGTGCCAGTAGTACCAGGGGAAACACCATATATTTT
CDR3 protein: CASSTRGNTIYF

J gene: TRBJ1-4
D gene: -
V gene: TRBV28
clone size: -
CDR3 DNA: TGTGCCAGCAGTTTATTAGGGCAGGGGAAAACTAATGAAAAACTGTTTTTT
CDR3 protein: CASSLLGQGKTNEKLFF

J gene: TRBJ1-5
D gene: -
V gene: TRBV18
clone size: -
CDR3 DNA: TGTGCCAGCTCAAGCTCCGGCAATCAGCCCCAGCATTTT
CDR3 protein: CASSSSGNQPQHF

J gene: TRBJ1-1
D gene: TRBD1
V gene: TRBV7-2
clone size: -
CDR3 DNA: TGTGCCAGCAGCCCTTCGGGACAGGTGTACACTGAAGCTTTCTTT
CDR3 protein: CASSPSGQVYTEAFF

J gene: TRBJ2-1
D gene: TRBD2
V gene: TRBV20-1
clone size: -
CDR3 DNA: TGCAGTGCTAGTGAGCGGGGGGTGAACAATGAGCAGTTCTTC
CDR3 protein: CSASERGVNNEQFF

J gene: TRBJ2-7
D gene: TRBD2
V gene: TRBV3-1/TRBV3-2
clone size: -
CDR3 DNA: TGTGCCAGCAGCCTTGCGGGGGGGCCATCGTACGAGCAGTACTTC
CDR3 protein: CASSLAGGPSYEQYF

J gene: TRBJ1-1
D gene: -
V gene: TRBV15
clone size: -
CDR3 DNA: TGTGCCACCAGCGGACGGCAGCGGAGGGACACTGAAGCTTTCTTT
CDR3 protein: CATSGRQRRDTEAFF

J gene: TRBJ1-4
D gene: -
V gene: TRBV5-1
clone size: -
CDR3 DNA: TGCGCCAGCAGCTTGGAACCAGGCGTGGGCCTTAATGAAAAACTGTTTTTT
CDR3 protein: CASSLEPGVGLNEKLFF

J gene: TRBJ2-1
D gene: TRBD2
V gene: TRBV19
clone size: -
CDR3 DNA: TGTGCCAGTAGTATAGGGGCGGGAGTGAACAATGAGCAGTTCTTC
CDR3 protein: CASSIGAGVNNEQFF

J gene: TRBJ2-7
D gene: -
V gene: TRBV20-1
clone size: few
CDR3 DNA: TGCAGTGCTTCCGGGGTGTGGGAGCAGTACTTC
CDR3 protein: CSASGVWEQYF

J gene: TRBJ1-3
D gene: TRBD1
V gene: TRBV7-9
clone size: -
CDR3 DNA: TGTGCCAGCAGCTTAGCGGGGACAGCCTCTGGAAACACCATATATTTT
CDR3 protein: CASSLAGTASGNTIYF

J gene: TRBJ1-1
D gene: TRBD1
V gene: TRBV18
clone size: -
CDR3 DNA: TGTGCCAGCTCCCAGGGGGCTAATGAAGCTTTCTTT
CDR3 protein: CASSQGANEAFF

J gene: TRBJ2-7
D gene: TRBD1
V gene: TRBV19
clone size: -
CDR3 DNA: TGTGCCAGTAGTAATAATGGACAGGACTACGAGCAGTACTTC
CDR3 protein: CASSNNGQDYEQYF

J gene: TRBJ1-5
D gene: TRBD1
V gene: TRBV19
clone size: -
CDR3 DNA: TGTGCCAGTAGTCGCGGGACAGGGTACGCCGGCAATCAGCCCCAGCATTTT
CDR3 protein: CASSRGTGYAGNQPQHF

J gene: TRBJ2-5
D gene: TRBD1
V gene: TRBV18
clone size: -
CDR3 DNA: TGTGCCAGCTCACGGTCAGGGGGCGAAGAGACCCAGTACTTC
CDR3 protein: CASSRSGGEETQYF

J gene: TRBJ2-7
D gene: -
V gene: TRBV7-9
clone size: -
CDR3 DNA: TGTGCCAGCAGCTTATCGAGTTCCTACGAGCAGTACTTC
CDR3 protein: CASSLSSSYEQYF

J gene: TRBJ2-1
D gene: -
V gene: TRBV12-3/TRBV12-4
clone size: few
CDR3 DNA: TGTGCCAGCAGTTGGGGGCCCTACAATGAGCAGTTCTTC
CDR3 protein: CASSWGPYNEQFF

J gene: TRBJ2-5
D gene: TRBD2
V gene: TRBV7-9
clone size: -
CDR3 DNA: TGTGCCAGCAGCCGGAGACGGGGGGGAGAGACCCAGTACTTC
CDR3 protein: CASSRRRGGETQYF

J gene: TRBJ1-1
D gene: -
V gene: TRBV29-1
clone size: -
CDR3 DNA: TGCAGCTACGAGAGCCCGGGGGGAGGGGCTTTCTTT
CDR3 protein: CSYESPGGGAFF

J gene: TRBJ2-7
D gene: -
V gene: TRBV6-6
clone size: -
CDR3 DNA: TGTGCCAGCAGATATCGACAGGTGGAAGGGGAGCAGTACTTC
CDR3 protein: CASRYRQVEGEQYF

J gene: TRBJ2-7
D gene: -
V gene: TRBV19
clone size: -
CDR3 DNA: TGTGCCAGTAGTTCAACCGGGACACGCATCTACTACGAGCAGTACTTC
CDR3 protein: CASSSTGTRIYYEQYF